The 17 T cell receptor beta chains listed next were all sequenced from one sample in a study of human T cells and chemical hapten exposure listed by TCRdb under 2021. Library preparation was by RACE. The reads were generated on a NextSeq 500. TCRdb cleaned the public reads at Q25 with fastp, built clones with MiXCR and kept in-frame beta chains. Rows merge per CDR3 protein into single entries with the most common DNA and genes. Here the sample has tens of thousands of distinct CDR3 sequences; 9.6% occur a single time. 3.6% of the sample rests with the top ten. This sample's time point label indicates: pre-sensitization, week 0. Reading the label with the study, this specimen's treatment or condition is: therapeutic diphenylcyclopropenone sensitization with weekly scalp DPC. The sample consisted of whole blood, taken in connection with sensitization to the hapten diphenylcyclopropenone (DPC). These receptors were collected from a woman between 40 and 50 years old with alopecia areata. Some clones in this sample may be carry-over from other donors' samples.

In this sample, this clonotype turned up a few times. This chain links TRBV12-3 or TRBV12-4 with TRBJ2-6; weak D call: TRBD1 (8 bases). The V gene lost 8 bases and the J gene lost 0 bases, with 17 bases spanning the gap. CDR3 length: 17 residues. The CDR3 is CASATTGGVSGANVLTF. The CDR3 nucleotides read TGTGCCAGCGCCACAACAGGGGGGGTCTCTGGGGCCAACGTCCTGACTTTC.

This clonotype was seen more than once but under ten times. The chain is built from TRBV27 and TRBJ2-7; either TRBD1 or TRBD2 may fit D (6 bases each). V shed 2 bases and J shed 3 bases, with 11 bases lying between them. The CDR3 is 14 residues long. Germline values: CDR1 MNHEY, CDR2 SMNVEV (reference sequence). CDR3 nucleotides: TGTGCCAGCAGTTTAAGGGGGGTTAACTACGAGCAGTACTTC. Translation: CASSLRGVNYEQYF.

This clonotype was detected only a few times. The chain recombines TRBV7-9 with TRBJ2-3, with 10 bases matching TRBD2. The CDR3 has 15 amino acids. Germline V gene sequence: CDR1 SEHNR, CDR2 FQNEAQ (reference sequence). V was pared by 3 bases and J by 5 bases, with 5 bases of the junction left unmatched. The CDR3 DNA follows: TGTGCCAGCAGCTTTAGCGGGGGGCAGATAGATACGCAGTATTTT. Residues: CASSFSGGQIDTQYF.

This clonotype was recorded many times. The CDR3 DNA follows: TGCAGTGCAAAGAAGGACTATAGCAATCAGCCCCAGCATTTT. Amino acids: CSAKKDYSNQPQHF. The chain recombines TRBV20-1 with TRBJ1-5; D uncertain. V lost 6 bases to trimming and J lost 0 bases, with 12 bases between them. Looked up from germline, CDR1 is DFQATT and CDR2 is SNEGSKA (reference sequence). This CDR3 is built from 14 residues.

This clonotype was detected many times. The chain couples TRBV6-6 to TRBJ2-1, with no clear D. The length of the CDR3 is 15 residues. Trimming stripped 0 bases from V and 6 bases from J, with 12 bases between. Germline values: CDR1 MNHNY, CDR2 SVGAGI (reference sequence). The CDR3 loop is CASSYSIGVLNEQFF. As DNA, the CDR3 is TGTGCCAGCAGTTACTCGATTGGGGTCCTCAATGAGCAGTTCTTC.

This clonotype was seen many times. This chain connects TRBV6-5 to TRBJ1-5; 8 bases are shared with TRBD1. V gave up 5 bases and J gave up 4 bases; unmatched junction bases: 7. The CDR3 covers 15 residues. The V gene's germline CDR1 is MNHEY and CDR2 SVGAGI. This chain's CDR3 is CASSRTGSGNQPQHF. The CDR3 DNA reads as TGTGCCAGCAGTAGGACAGGGTCCGGGAATCAGCCCCAGCATTTT.

This clonotype was seen many times. The chain recombines TRBV28 with TRBJ2-1, with 8 bases lining up with TRBD2. The germline CDR1 and CDR2 sequences are MDHEN and SYDVKM. V was clipped by 6 bases and J by 3 bases; unmatched bases: 4. The CDR3 has 14 residues. CDR3 in amino acids: CASSGGGNYNEQFF. CDR3 DNA sequence: TGTGCCAGCAGCGGGGGGGGCAACTACAATGAGCAGTTCTTC.

This clonotype was seen only a few times. The chain recombines TRBV18 with TRBJ1-2; TRBD1 might be the D (5 bases). V was pared by 0 bases and J by 8 bases, with 10 bases between. The CDR3 is made up of 13 amino acids. Per germline, CDR1 KGHSH and CDR2 LQKENI. CDR3 region: CASSPPLRGGYTF. Written as DNA, the CDR3 is TGTGCCAGCTCACCACCGCTGAGGGGCGGCTACACCTTC.

This clonotype has a handful of counts. The chain is built from TRBV6-6 and TRBJ2-7; D remains unclear. Germline loops: CDR1 MNHNY, CDR2 SVGAGI (reference sequence). The CDR3 spans 14 residues. V was clipped by 6 bases and J by 0 bases, with 12 bases between them. CDR3 sequence reads: CASSRSGSSYEQYF. DNA for the CDR3: TGTGCCAGCAGCCGTAGTGGCAGCTCCTACGAGCAGTACTTC.

This clonotype was seen many times. J is TRBJ1-5 and V is TRBV12-3 or TRBV12-4, with no clear D. This CDR3 contains 13 residues. V gave up 3 bases and J gave up 6 bases, with 9 bases separating them. The CDR3 loop is CASSFYRGQPQHF. In DNA form, the CDR3 reads TGTGCCAGCAGTTTTTATCGGGGTCAGCCCCAGCATTTT.

This clonotype came up a few times. This chain's CDR3 is CASSQDRTGGLKYF. The CDR3 DNA follows: TGCGCCAGCAGCCAAGATCGAACGGGGGGCCTCAAATATTTT. This chain connects TRBV4-1 to TRBJ1-3; maybe TRBD1 (6 bases). Germline lookup yields CDR1 MGHRA and CDR2 YSYEKL. V lost 0 bases, J lost 15 bases, and 18 bases lay in between. The CDR3 covers 14 residues.

J is TRBJ1-5 and V is TRBV7-2; TRBD1 agrees at 8 bases. CDR3 size: 16 residues. Germline CDR1 is SGHTA and CDR2 is FQGNSA. J gave up 6 bases and V 5 bases, and 12 bases lay outside the gene matches. The CDR3 DNA follows: TGTGCCAGCAGCCGCACATGGACAGGGCTTGGTCAGCCCCAGCATTTT. It encodes CASSRTWTGLGQPQHF.

V and J are TRBV20-1 and TRBJ1-5; no clear D gene. The V end was cut by 3 bases, the J end by 4 bases, with 10 bases between. This CDR3 is 13 amino acids long. The germline CDR1 and CDR2 sequences are DFQATT and SNEGSKA (reference sequence). Written as DNA, the CDR3 is TGCAGTGCTAGGGATGTGGGGAATCAGCCCCAGCATTTT. Translated: CSARDVGNQPQHF.

This clonotype has at least ten counts. The V call is TRBV6-5, the J call TRBJ2-4; D perhaps matches TRBD1 (6 bases). The germline V and J ends were trimmed by 5 bases and 3 bases, with 11 bases remaining between them. This CDR3 is built from 14 residues. From germline, CDR1 is MNHEY and CDR2 SVGAGI. As DNA, the CDR3 is TGTGCCAGCAGTCCGACAGGCTTCAAAAACATTCAGTACTTC. This encodes CASSPTGFKNIQYF.

This clonotype was seen at least ten times. This rearrangement joins TRBV2 to TRBJ1-2; 7 bases line up with TRBD1. CDR3 length: 13 residues. The germline V gene has CDR1 SNHLY and CDR2 FYNNEI. The V gene end was trimmed by 6 bases and the J gene end by 8 bases; junction bases not matched to a gene: 9. CDR3 coding DNA: TGTGCCAGCAGGGACAGGACAAATAACGGCTACACCTTC. Its protein is CASRDRTNNGYTF.

This clonotype was detected many times. This rearrangement joins TRBV28 to TRBJ2-3; D not resolved. From germline, CDR1 is MDHEN and CDR2 SYDVKM. The germline V and J ends were trimmed by 3 bases and 5 bases, with 6 bases remaining between them. The CDR3 spans 12 residues. The CDR3 reads CASSLLRDTQYF. The CDR3 nucleotides are TGTGCCAGCAGTTTGCTAAGAGATACGCAGTATTTT. The complete variable domain, with remaining parts taken from reference TRBV28 and TRBJ2-3, reads DVKVTQSSRYLVKRTGEKVFLECVQDMDHENMFWYRQDPGLGLRLIYFSYDVKMKEKGDIPEGYSVSREKKERFSLILESASTNQTSMYLCASSLLRDTQYFGPGTRLTVL.

This clonotype was counted ten times or more. This rearrangement joins TRBV29-1 to TRBJ1-2; 9 nucleotides agree with TRBD1. Germline CDR1 SQVTM, CDR2 ANQGSEA. The V and J ends lost 7 bases and 8 bases, in that order; junction bases with no gene match: 11. CDR3 length: 13 residues. CDR3 sequence (DNA): TGCAGCGCCGGGGACAGGGAGGTTGAAGGCTACACCTTC. It is translated as CSAGDREVEGYTF.